This TCR beta chain comes out of a study of blood T cells in healthy people across ages. Points on this clonotype: Its cognate antigen is unknown.

This CDR3 contains 17 residues. Germline values: CDR1 MNHEY, CDR2 SVGAGI. Whole-study findings and limits: Per million T cells, TCR beta diversity dropped about linearly as age rose. Strong correlation existed between TCR beta diversity and naive T cell percentage.

A sample-barcoded 5' primer and a J-beta primer mix were used in a second PCR of roughly 6 to 11 cycles. Each cDNA molecule was tagged by a template-switch adaptor that had 12 random nucleotides. TCRdb analysed the 5' RACE reads with MiXCR anew, one entry per CDR3 protein. The profile covers 700,000 to 950,000 distinct CDR3 sequences, with 58% appearing a single time and roughly 22% taken by the ten largest. This receptor was taken from a man aged 25-40 years in good health. The sample comprised blood. The chain is built from TRBV6-5 and TRBJ2-4; D perhaps matches TRBD1 (6 bases). The end of the DNA aligns better with TRBJ2-7, so the J call may be wrong. CDR3 sequence reads: CASSYSSTGSMPYEQYF. DNA for the CDR3: TGTGCCAGCAGTTATTCTTCTACAGGGTCGATGCCCTACGAGCAGTACTTC.